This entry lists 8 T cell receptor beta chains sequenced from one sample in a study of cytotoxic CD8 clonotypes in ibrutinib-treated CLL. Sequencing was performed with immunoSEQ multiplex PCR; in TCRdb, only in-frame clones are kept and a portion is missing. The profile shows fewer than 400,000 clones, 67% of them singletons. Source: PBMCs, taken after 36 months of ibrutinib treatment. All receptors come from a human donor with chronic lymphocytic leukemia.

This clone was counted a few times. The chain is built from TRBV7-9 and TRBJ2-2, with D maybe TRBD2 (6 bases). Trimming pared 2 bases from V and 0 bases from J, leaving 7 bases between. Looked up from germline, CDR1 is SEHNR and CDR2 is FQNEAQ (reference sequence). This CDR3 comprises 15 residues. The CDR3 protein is CASSLIAANTGELFF. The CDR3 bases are TGTGCCAGCAGCTTAATAGCGGCGAACACCGGGGAGCTGTTTTTT.

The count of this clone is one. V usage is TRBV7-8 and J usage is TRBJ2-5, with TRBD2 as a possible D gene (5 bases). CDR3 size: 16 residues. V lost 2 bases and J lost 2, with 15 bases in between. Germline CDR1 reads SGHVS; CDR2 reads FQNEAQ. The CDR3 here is CASSLSAGPGQETQYF. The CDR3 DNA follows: TGTGCCAGCAGCTTATCTGCGGGCCCGGGTCAAGAGACCCAGTACTTC.

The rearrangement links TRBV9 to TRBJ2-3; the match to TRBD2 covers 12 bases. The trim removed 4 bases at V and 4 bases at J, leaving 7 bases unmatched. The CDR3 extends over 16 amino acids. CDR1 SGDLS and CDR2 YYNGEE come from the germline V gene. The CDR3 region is CASSLNRLAGADTQYF. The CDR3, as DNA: TGTGCCAGCAGCCTCAACCGACTAGCGGGAGCAGATACGCAGTATTTT.

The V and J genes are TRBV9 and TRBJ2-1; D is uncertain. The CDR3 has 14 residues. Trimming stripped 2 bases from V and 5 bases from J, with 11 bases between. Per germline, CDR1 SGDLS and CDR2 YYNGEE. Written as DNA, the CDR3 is TGTGCCAGCAGCGTGGCAGTATCAAACAATGAGCAGTTCTTC. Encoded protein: CASSVAVSNNEQFF.

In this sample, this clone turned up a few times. The chain's CDR3 is CASSLSLTGETDTQYF. The CDR3 DNA sequence: TGCGCCAGCAGCTTGTCCCTGACAGGGGAAACAGATACGCAGTATTTT. This rearrangement joins TRBV5-1 to TRBJ2-3, with 8 nucleotides matching TRBD1. CDR1 and CDR2 (germline): SGHRS, YFSETQ. The CDR3 loop spans 16 amino acids. Trimming removed 1 base from V and 3 bases from J; junction bases left unmatched: 7.

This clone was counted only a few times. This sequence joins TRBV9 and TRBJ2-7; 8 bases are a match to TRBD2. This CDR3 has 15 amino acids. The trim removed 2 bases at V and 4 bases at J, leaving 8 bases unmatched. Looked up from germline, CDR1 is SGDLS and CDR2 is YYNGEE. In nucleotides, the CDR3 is TGTGCCAGCAGCGTGACTAGCGCTACGGGGTACGAGCAGTACTTC. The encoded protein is CASSVTSATGYEQYF.

Written as DNA, the CDR3 is TGCGCCAGCAGCCAAGTAGGCAGGGGCTCTGGAAACACCATATATTTT. Protein sequence: CASSQVGRGSGNTIYF. The V gene is TRBV4-1, the J gene TRBJ1-3; possibly TRBD1 for D (6 bases). This CDR3 contains 16 residues. Looked up from germline, CDR1 is MGHRA and CDR2 is YSYEKL. V lost 1 base and J 0 bases, leaving 10 bases between the germline ends.

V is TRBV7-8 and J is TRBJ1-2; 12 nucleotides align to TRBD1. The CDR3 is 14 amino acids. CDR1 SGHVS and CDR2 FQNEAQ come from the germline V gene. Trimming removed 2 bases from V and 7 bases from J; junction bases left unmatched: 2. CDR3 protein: CASSLTGQGAGYTF. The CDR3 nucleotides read TGTGCCAGCAGCTTAACGGGACAGGGGGCTGGCTACACCTTC.